This TCR beta chain came from a study of shared clonotypes between healthy human individuals. Trimming left V 8 bases short and J 2 bases short, with 10 bases between. CDR3 length: 13 residues. The V gene's germline CDR1 is SGHTA and CDR2 FQGNSA. Method: immunoSEQ multiplex PCR; TCRdb's copy keeps in-frame clones and lacks some. This table holds about 1,500,000 clones, around 97% found once. The chain has TRBV7-2 and TRBJ2-1; D is unresolved. The sample consisted of naive CD4+ T cells sorted from blood. Subset described: CD45RA+ positively selected. The TCR sequence derives from a man under 40 in good health. The CDR3 loop reads CASSSRTYNEQFF. The CDR3 DNA follows: TGTGCCAGCTCTAGTAGGACCTACAATGAGCAGTTCTTC.